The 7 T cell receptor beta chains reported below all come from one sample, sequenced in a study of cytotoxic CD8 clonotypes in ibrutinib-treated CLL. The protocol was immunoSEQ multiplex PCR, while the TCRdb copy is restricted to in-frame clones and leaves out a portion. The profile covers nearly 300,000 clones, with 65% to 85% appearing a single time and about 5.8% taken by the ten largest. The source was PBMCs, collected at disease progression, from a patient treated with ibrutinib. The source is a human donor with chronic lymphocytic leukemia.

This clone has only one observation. The CDR3 sequence is CASSLAGSSYEQYF. CDR3 bases: TGTGCCAGCAGCTTAGCGGGTAGCTCCTACGAGCAGTACTTC. The genes are TRBV7-9 and TRBJ2-5; D is unresolved. The J call is doubtful: the DNA matches TRBJ2-7 better. The CDR3 has 14 amino acids. The germline V gene has CDR1 SEHNR and CDR2 FQNEAQ (reference sequence).

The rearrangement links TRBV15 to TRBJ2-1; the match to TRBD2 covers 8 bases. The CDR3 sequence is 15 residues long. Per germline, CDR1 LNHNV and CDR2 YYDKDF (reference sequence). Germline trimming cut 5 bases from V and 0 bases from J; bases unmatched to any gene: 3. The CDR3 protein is CATSRGGSSYNEQFF. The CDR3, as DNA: TGTGCCACCAGCCGGGGGGGGAGCTCCTACAATGAGCAGTTCTTC.

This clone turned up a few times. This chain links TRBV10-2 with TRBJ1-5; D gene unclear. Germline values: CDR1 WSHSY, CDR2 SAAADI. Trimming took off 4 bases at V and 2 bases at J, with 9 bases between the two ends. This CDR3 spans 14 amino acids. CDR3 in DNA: TGCGCCAGCAGTGGGTTTATGGGCAATCAGCCCCAGCATTTT. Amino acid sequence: CASSGFMGNQPQHF.

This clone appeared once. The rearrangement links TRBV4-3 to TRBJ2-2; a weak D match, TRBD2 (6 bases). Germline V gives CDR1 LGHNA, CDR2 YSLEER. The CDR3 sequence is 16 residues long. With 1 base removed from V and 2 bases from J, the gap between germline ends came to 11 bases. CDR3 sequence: CASSQARGINTGELFF. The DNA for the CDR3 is TGCGCCAGCAGCCAAGCCCGGGGGATTAACACCGGGGAGCTGTTTTTT.

This chain's CDR3 is CASSSGGRAEGNEQFF. The CDR3 bases are TGTGCCAGCTCATCTGGGGGGAGGGCTGAGGGGAATGAGCAGTTCTTC. The V and J genes are TRBV6-6 and TRBJ2-1, with 7 bases aligning to TRBD2. V lost 8 bases, J lost 7 bases, and 17 bases stayed unmatched. Looked up from germline, CDR1 is MNHNY and CDR2 is SVGAGI (reference sequence). This CDR3 contains 16 residues.

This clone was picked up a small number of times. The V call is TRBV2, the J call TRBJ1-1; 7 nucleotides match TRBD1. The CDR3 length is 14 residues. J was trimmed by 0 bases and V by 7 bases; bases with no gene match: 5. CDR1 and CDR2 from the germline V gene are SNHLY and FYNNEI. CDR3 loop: CASNRDSLNTEAFF. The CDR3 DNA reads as TGTGCCAGCAATAGGGACAGCCTGAACACTGAAGCTTTCTTT.

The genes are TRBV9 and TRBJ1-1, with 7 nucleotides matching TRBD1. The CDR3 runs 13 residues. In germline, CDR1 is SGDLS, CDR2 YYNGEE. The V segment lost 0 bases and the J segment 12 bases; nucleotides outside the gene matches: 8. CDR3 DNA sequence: TGTGCCAGCAGCGTAGATACGGACAGGAGGTCTTTCTTT. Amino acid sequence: CASSVDTDRRSFF.